Listed below are T cell receptor beta chains from one sample, sequenced in a study of memory B cells and T cells in multiple sclerosis. Antigen specificity for these receptors is unknown. Some clones are missing from TCRdb's copy, which holds only in-frame ones; the method was immunoSEQ multiplex PCR. The sample has about 12,000 clones, approximately 84% seen once. Source material: PBMCs from blood kept in culture. The receptor set was obtained from a human donor with multiple sclerosis. CDR3s leave out the opening cysteine and the closing phenylalanine or tryptophan. Part of the rows lack a size; the others show once, few, many or a class for expanded clones.

v_call: TRBV7-9
clone_size: few
cdr3_aa: ASSLALRESGGYT

v_call: TRBV27
clone_size: -
cdr3_aa: ASSLQSSSYNEQF

v_call: TRBV19
clone_size: -
cdr3_aa: ASSTLGSGRRTGELF

v_call: TRBV20-1
clone_size: -
cdr3_aa: SARLNTEAF

v_call: TRBV27
clone_size: -
cdr3_aa: ASSLGRTYEQY

v_call: TRBV2
clone_size: -
cdr3_aa: ASTQGTGGEKLF

v_call: TRBV18
clone_size: -
cdr3_aa: ASSPNTGANVLT

v_call: TRBV30
clone_size: -
cdr3_aa: AWSVGGTTEAF

v_call: TRBV5-6
clone_size: -
cdr3_aa: ASSSWGGGYT

v_call: TRBV29-1
clone_size: once
cdr3_aa: SVDFPGLQETQY

v_call: TRBV7-8
clone_size: -
cdr3_aa: ASSPLDRVNQPQH

v_call: TRBV19
clone_size: -
cdr3_aa: ASSIDDRANTGELF

v_call: TRBV5-6
clone_size: -
cdr3_aa: ASSSGLAGDPYNEQF

v_call: TRBV6-6
clone_size: -
cdr3_aa: ASSRGQGDNQPQH

v_call: TRBV30
clone_size: -
cdr3_aa: AWSSGASYEQY

v_call: TRBV5-1
clone_size: -
cdr3_aa: ASSLVGQEYEQY

v_call: TRBV19
clone_size: once
cdr3_aa: ASRIPANYGYT

v_call: TRBV2
clone_size: -
cdr3_aa: ASRTGSYEQY

v_call: TRBV6-6
clone_size: once
cdr3_aa: ASSPTQGAYEQY

v_call: TRBV5-6
clone_size: -
cdr3_aa: ASRKGTGPNEKLF

v_call: TRBV5-6
clone_size: -
cdr3_aa: ASSLGDYGYT

v_call: TRBV2
clone_size: -
cdr3_aa: ASRSLAGGPENEQY

v_call: TRBV9
clone_size: -
cdr3_aa: ASSVGEGRETQY

v_call: TRBV6-5
clone_size: -
cdr3_aa: ASSYRDNYGYT

v_call: TRBV5-1
clone_size: -
cdr3_aa: ASSLAVRDRDHTQY

v_call: TRBV27
clone_size: -
cdr3_aa: ASSERRGEKLF

v_call: TRBV7-9
clone_size: once
cdr3_aa: ASSSATHERTDTQY

v_call: TRBV5-1
clone_size: -
cdr3_aa: ASSPSGQGYEQY

v_call: TRBV6-1
clone_size: -
cdr3_aa: ASGRTGLAKNIQY

v_call: TRBV20-1
clone_size: -
cdr3_aa: EAQNTEAF

v_call: TRBV2
clone_size: -
cdr3_aa: ASGDRRGGADTQY

v_call: TRBV19
clone_size: few
cdr3_aa: ASSTVIGHSSGNTIY

v_call: TRBV7-6
clone_size: -
cdr3_aa: ASSSRDRYNEQF

v_call: TRBV6-5
clone_size: -
cdr3_aa: ASSYSQGGTEAF

v_call: TRBV5-1
clone_size: -
cdr3_aa: ASSFGTSGGTGETQY

v_call: TRBV7-6
clone_size: few
cdr3_aa: ASSLVGPSNSPLH

v_call: TRBV28
clone_size: -
cdr3_aa: ASSFTSPTYEQY

v_call: TRBV7-8
clone_size: -
cdr3_aa: ASSLDPRWGYT

v_call: TRBV11-2
clone_size: -
cdr3_aa: ASSYQETQY

v_call: TRBV7-8
clone_size: once
cdr3_aa: ASSYTSYGYT

v_call: TRBV18
clone_size: -
cdr3_aa: ASSPPVGTSSYEQY

v_call: TRBV9
clone_size: -
cdr3_aa: ASSVAPRYEQY

v_call: TRBV6-1
clone_size: -
cdr3_aa: ASSDGGVGQWAFYGYT

v_call: TRBV5-1
clone_size: -
cdr3_aa: ASSLRADRGKF

v_call: TRBV19
clone_size: -
cdr3_aa: ASSTNLYRGRNQPQH

v_call: TRBV5-1
clone_size: -
cdr3_aa: ASSLVSYEQY

v_call: TRBV2
clone_size: -
cdr3_aa: ASSGYSGGANNEQF

v_call: TRBV9
clone_size: -
cdr3_aa: ASSTQGSRSHNEQF

v_call: TRBV6-1
clone_size: once
cdr3_aa: ASSGSIAGGNTDTQY

v_call: TRBV18
clone_size: -
cdr3_aa: ASSPGTFDGYT

v_call: TRBV10-3
clone_size: -
cdr3_aa: AISGPRDRGRGYEQY

v_call: TRBV9
clone_size: -
cdr3_aa: ASSVGGVALYEQY

v_call: TRBV9
clone_size: -
cdr3_aa: ASSGLSGGSSGANVLT

v_call: TRBV27
clone_size: -
cdr3_aa: ASSLWALAFNNEQF

v_call: TRBV19
clone_size: -
cdr3_aa: ASTPWGSTEAF

v_call: TRBV7-3
clone_size: -
cdr3_aa: ASSLGLAGVSTDTQY